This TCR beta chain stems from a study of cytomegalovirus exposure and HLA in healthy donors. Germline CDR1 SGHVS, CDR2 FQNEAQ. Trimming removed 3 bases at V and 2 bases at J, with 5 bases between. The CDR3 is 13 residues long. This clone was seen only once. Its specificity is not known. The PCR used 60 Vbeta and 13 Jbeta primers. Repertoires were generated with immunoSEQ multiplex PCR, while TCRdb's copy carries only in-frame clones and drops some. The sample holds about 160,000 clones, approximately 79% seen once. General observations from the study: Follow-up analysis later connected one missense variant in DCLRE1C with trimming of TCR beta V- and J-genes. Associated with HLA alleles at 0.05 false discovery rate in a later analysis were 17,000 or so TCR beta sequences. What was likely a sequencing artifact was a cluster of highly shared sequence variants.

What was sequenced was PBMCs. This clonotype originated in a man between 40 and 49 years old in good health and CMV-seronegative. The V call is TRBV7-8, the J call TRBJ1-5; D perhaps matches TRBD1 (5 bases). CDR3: CASSLTGNQPQHF. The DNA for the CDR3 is TGTGCCAGCAGCTTGACAGGCAATCAGCCCCAGCATTTT.